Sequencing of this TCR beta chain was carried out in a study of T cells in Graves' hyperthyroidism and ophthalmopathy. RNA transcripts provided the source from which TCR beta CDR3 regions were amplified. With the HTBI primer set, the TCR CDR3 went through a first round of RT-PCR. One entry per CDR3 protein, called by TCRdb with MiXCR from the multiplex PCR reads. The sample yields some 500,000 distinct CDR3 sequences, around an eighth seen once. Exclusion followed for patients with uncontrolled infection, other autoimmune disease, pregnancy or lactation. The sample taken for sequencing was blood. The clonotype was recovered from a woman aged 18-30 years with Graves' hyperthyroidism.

CDR3 protein: CATSDPRQGNYGYTF. CDR3 DNA sequence: TGTGCCACCAGTGACCCTCGACAGGGAAACTATGGCTACACCTTC. The chain uses TRBV24-1 and TRBJ1-2, with 7 nucleotides matching TRBD1. Trimming took 4 bases from V and 2 from J; bases not matched to a gene: 6. CDR1 and CDR2 from the germline V gene are KGHDR and SFDVKD. This CDR3 contains 15 residues.